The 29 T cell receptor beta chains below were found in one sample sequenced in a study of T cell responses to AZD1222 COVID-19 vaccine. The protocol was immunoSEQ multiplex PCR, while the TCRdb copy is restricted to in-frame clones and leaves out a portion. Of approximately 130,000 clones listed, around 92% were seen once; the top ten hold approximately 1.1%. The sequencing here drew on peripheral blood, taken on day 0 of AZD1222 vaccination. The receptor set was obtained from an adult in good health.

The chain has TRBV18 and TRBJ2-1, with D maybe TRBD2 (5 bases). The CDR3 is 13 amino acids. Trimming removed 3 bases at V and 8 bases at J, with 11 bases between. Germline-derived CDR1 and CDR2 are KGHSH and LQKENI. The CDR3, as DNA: TGTGCCAGCTCACCGGGTCCCGGGGATGAGCAGTTCTTC. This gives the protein CASSPGPGDEQFF.

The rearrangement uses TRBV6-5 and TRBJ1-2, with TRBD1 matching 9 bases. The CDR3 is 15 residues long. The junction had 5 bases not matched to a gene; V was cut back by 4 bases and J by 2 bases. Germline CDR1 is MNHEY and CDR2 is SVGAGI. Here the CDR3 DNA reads TGTGCCAGCAGTTTACTAGGACAGGGGAACTATGGCTACACCTTC. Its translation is CASSLLGQGNYGYTF.

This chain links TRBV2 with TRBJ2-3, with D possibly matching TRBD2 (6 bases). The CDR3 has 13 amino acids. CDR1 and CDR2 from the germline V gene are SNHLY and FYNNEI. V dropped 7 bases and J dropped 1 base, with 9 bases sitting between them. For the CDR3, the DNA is TGTGCCAGCAACGGGGGAGGCACAGATACGCAGTATTTT. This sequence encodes CASNGGGTDTQYF.

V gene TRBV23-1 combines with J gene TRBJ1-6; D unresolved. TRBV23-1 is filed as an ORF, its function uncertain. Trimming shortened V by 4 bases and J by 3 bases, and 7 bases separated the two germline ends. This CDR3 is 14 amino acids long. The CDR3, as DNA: TGCGCCAGCAGTCCGGGAGTCTATAATTCACCCCTCCACTTT. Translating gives CASSPGVYNSPLHF.

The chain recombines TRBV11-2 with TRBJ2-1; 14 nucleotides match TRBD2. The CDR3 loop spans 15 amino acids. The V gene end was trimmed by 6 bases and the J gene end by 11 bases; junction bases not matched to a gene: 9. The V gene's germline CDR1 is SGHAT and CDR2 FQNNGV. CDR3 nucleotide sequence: TGTGCCAGCAGTACCGGACTAGCGGGAGGTACCAAGCAGTTCTTC. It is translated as CASSTGLAGGTKQFF.

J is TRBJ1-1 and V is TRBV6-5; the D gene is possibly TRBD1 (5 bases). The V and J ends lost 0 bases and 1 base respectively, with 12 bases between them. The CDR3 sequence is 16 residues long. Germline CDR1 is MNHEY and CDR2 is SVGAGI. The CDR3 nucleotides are TGTGCCAGCAGTTACTCGAGCAGGGTGGCGAACACTGAAGCTTTCTTT. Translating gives CASSYSSRVANTEAFF.

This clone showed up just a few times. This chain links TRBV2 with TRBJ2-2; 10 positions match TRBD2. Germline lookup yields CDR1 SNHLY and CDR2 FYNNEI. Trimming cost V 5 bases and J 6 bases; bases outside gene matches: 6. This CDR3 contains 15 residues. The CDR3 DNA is TGTGCCAGCAGTCTTAGCGGGAGGAGAGCCGGGGAGCTGTTTTTT. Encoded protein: CASSLSGRRAGELFF.

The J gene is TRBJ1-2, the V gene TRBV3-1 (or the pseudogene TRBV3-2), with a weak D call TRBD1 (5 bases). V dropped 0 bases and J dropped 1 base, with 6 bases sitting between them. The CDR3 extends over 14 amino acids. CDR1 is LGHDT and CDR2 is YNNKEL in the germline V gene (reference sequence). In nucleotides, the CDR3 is TGTGCCAGCAGCCAAGATGACAGTAACTATGGCTACACCTTC. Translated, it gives CASSQDDSNYGYTF.

CDR3 bases: TGTGCCAGCAGGACGACTGTGCAGCGGGGTTTCCAAGAGACCCAGTACTTC. Its translation: CASRTTVQRGFQETQYF. The chain employs TRBV11-2 and TRBJ2-5; TRBD2 aligns across 7 bases. Germline loops: CDR1 SGHAT, CDR2 FQNNGV. The trim removed 6 bases at V and 1 base at J, leaving 14 bases unmatched. CDR3 length equals 17 residues.

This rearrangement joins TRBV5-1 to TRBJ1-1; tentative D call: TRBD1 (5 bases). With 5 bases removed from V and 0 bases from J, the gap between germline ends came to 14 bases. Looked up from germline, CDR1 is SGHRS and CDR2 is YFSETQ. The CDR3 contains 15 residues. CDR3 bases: TGCGCCAGCAGTGAGGTTGGGGGACTGAACACTGAAGCTTTCTTT. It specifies CASSEVGGLNTEAFF.

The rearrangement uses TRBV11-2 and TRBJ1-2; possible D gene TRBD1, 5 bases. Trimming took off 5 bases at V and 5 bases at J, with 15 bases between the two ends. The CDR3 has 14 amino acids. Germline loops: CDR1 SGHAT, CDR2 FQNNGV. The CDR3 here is CASSKNRRSYGYTF. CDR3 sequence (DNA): TGTGCCAGCAGCAAGAACAGGAGGTCTTATGGCTACACCTTC.

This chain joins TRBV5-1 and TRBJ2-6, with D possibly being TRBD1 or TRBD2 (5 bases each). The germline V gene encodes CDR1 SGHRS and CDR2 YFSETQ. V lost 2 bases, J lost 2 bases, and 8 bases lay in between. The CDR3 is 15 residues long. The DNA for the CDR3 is TGCGCCAGCAGCTTTGAGGGGACTGGGGCCAACGTCCTGACTTTC. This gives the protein CASSFEGTGANVLTF.

In DNA, the CDR3 is TGTGCCAGCAAGCCAGGGAGTCGATTAAACTATGGCTACACCTTC. This codes for CASKPGSRLNYGYTF. The chain has TRBV27 and TRBJ1-2, with a possible D match to TRBD1 (5 bases). V shed 7 bases and J shed 2 bases, with 17 bases lying between them. The CDR3 loop spans 15 amino acids. CDR1 and CDR2 from the germline V gene are MNHEY and SMNVEV (reference sequence).

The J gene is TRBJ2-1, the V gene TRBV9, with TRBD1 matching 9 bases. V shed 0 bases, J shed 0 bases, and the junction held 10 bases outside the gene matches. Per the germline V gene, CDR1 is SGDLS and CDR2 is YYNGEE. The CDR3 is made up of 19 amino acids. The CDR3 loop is CASSVGPDRGLTSYNEQFF. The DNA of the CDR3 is TGTGCCAGCAGCGTAGGCCCGGACAGGGGACTAACCTCCTACAATGAGCAGTTCTTC.

The CDR3 loop reads CASTLRTNSNYGYTF. The CDR3 DNA reads TGTGCCAGCACCCTAAGGACCAATTCGAACTATGGCTACACCTTC. The gene calls are TRBV27 and TRBJ1-2; D unresolved. V lost 7 bases to trimming and J lost 2 bases, with 17 bases between them. This CDR3 region has 15 residues. CDR1 and CDR2 (germline): MNHEY, SMNVEV (reference sequence).

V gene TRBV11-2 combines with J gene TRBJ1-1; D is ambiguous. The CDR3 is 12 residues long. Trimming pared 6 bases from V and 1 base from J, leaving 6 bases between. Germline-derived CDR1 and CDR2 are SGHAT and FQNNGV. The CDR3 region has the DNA TGTGCCAGCAGGAGGTGGAACACTGAAGCTTTCTTT. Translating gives CASRRWNTEAFF.

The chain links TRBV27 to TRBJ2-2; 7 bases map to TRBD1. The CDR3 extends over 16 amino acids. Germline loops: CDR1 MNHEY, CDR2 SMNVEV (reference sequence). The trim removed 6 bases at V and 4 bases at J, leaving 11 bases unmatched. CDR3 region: CASSRPGQIITGELFF. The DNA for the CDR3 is TGTGCCAGCAGCCGCCCGGGACAGATTATCACCGGGGAGCTGTTTTTT.

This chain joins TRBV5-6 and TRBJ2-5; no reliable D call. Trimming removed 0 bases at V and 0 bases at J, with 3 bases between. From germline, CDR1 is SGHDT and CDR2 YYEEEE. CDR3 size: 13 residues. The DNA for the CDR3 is TGTGCCAGCAGCTTGGTGCACCAAGAGACCCAGTACTTC. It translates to CASSLVHQETQYF.

The CDR3 DNA sequence: TGTGCCAGCACGAGGGGGCGAAACACTGAAGCTTTCTTT. Translated, it gives CASTRGRNTEAFF. The rearrangement links TRBV6-5 to TRBJ1-1; TRBD1 matches 7 bases. The CDR3 sequence is 13 residues long. The germline CDR1 and CDR2 sequences are MNHEY and SVGAGI. Trimming took 7 bases from V and 2 from J; bases not matched to a gene: 4.

The CDR3 DNA follows: TGTGCCAGCAGCTCCATTCTAGCGGCCTATGAGCAGTTCTTC. Translating gives CASSSILAAYEQFF. This chain joins TRBV5-4 and TRBJ2-1; 7 nucleotides match TRBD2. Germline values: CDR1 SGHNT, CDR2 YYREEE (reference sequence). J was trimmed by 8 bases and V by 3 bases; bases with no gene match: 8. This CDR3 is 14 amino acids long.

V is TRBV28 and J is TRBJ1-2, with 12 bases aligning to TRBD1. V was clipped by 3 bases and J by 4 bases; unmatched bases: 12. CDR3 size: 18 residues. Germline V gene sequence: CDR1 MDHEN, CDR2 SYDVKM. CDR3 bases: TGTGCCAGCAGTTTTTACCAAGGGACAGGGGGCTCTTTCTATGGCTACACCTTC. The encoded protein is CASSFYQGTGGSFYGYTF.

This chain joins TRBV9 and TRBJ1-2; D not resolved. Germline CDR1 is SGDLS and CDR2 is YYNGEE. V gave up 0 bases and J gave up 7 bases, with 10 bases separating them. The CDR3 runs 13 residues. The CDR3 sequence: CASSVGGRSGYTF. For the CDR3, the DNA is TGTGCCAGCAGCGTAGGGGGAAGGAGTGGCTACACCTTC.

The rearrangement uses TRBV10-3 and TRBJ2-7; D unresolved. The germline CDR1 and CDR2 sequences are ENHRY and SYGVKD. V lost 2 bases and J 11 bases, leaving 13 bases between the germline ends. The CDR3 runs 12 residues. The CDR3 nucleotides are TGTGCCATCAGTGAGGGCGAACGAGTGGAGTACTTC. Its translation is CAISEGERVEYF.

CDR3 sequence reads: CASSFRGHEQFF. CDR3 coding DNA: TGCGCCAGCAGCTTTAGGGGGCATGAGCAGTTCTTC. The chain couples TRBV5-1 to TRBJ2-1; 7 nucleotides agree with TRBD1. Germline values: CDR1 SGHRS, CDR2 YFSETQ. This CDR3 region has 12 residues. V shed 2 bases, J shed 8 bases, and the junction held 1 base outside the gene matches.

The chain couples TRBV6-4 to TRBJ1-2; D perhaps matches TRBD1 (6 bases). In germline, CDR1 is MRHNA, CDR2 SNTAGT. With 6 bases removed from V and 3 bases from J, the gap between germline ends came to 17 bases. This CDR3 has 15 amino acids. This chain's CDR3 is CASRIQGEGYYGYTF. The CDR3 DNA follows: TGTGCCAGCAGAATACAGGGTGAGGGTTACTATGGCTACACCTTC.

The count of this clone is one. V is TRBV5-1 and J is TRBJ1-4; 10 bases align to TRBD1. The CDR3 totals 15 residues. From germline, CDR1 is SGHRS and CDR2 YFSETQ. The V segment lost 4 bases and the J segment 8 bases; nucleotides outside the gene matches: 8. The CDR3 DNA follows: TGCGCCAGCAGCGAGGGACAGGGGTGGAAGGAAAAACTGTTTTTT. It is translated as CASSEGQGWKEKLFF.

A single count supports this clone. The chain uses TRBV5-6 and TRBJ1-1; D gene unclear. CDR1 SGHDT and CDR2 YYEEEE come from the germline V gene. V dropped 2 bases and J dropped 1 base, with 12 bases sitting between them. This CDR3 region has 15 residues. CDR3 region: CASSFIPRGNTEAFF. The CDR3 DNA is TGTGCCAGCAGCTTCATCCCCCGGGGGAACACTGAAGCTTTCTTT.

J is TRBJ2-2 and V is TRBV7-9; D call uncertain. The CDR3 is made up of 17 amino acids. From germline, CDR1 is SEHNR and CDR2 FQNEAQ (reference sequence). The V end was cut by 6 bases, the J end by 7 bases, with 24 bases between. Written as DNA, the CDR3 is TGTGCCAGCAGAACAGACGGTATAGCTGTAAGTGGCGGGGAGCTGTTTTTT. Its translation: CASRTDGIAVSGGELFF.

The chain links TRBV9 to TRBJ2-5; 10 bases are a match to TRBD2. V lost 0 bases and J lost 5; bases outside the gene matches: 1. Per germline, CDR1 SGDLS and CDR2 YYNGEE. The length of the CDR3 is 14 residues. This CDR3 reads CASSVGAGGETQYF. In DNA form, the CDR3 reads TGTGCCAGCAGCGTAGGAGCGGGGGGGGAGACCCAGTACTTC.